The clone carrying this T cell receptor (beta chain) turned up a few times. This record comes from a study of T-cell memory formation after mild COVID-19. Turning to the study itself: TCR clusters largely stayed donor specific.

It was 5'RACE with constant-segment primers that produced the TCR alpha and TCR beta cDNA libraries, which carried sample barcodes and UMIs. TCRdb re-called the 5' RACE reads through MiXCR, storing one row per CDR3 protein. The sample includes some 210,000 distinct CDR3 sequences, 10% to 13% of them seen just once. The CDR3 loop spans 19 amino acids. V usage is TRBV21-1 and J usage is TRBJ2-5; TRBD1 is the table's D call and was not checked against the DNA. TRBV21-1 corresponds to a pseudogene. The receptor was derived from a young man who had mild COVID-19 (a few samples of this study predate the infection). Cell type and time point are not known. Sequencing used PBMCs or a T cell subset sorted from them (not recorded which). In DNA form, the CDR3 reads TGTGCCAGCAGCAAAGAAGAAGGGTCACAGGGCCATTGGTTAGAGACCCAGTACTTC. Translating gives CASSKEEGSQGHWLETQYF.